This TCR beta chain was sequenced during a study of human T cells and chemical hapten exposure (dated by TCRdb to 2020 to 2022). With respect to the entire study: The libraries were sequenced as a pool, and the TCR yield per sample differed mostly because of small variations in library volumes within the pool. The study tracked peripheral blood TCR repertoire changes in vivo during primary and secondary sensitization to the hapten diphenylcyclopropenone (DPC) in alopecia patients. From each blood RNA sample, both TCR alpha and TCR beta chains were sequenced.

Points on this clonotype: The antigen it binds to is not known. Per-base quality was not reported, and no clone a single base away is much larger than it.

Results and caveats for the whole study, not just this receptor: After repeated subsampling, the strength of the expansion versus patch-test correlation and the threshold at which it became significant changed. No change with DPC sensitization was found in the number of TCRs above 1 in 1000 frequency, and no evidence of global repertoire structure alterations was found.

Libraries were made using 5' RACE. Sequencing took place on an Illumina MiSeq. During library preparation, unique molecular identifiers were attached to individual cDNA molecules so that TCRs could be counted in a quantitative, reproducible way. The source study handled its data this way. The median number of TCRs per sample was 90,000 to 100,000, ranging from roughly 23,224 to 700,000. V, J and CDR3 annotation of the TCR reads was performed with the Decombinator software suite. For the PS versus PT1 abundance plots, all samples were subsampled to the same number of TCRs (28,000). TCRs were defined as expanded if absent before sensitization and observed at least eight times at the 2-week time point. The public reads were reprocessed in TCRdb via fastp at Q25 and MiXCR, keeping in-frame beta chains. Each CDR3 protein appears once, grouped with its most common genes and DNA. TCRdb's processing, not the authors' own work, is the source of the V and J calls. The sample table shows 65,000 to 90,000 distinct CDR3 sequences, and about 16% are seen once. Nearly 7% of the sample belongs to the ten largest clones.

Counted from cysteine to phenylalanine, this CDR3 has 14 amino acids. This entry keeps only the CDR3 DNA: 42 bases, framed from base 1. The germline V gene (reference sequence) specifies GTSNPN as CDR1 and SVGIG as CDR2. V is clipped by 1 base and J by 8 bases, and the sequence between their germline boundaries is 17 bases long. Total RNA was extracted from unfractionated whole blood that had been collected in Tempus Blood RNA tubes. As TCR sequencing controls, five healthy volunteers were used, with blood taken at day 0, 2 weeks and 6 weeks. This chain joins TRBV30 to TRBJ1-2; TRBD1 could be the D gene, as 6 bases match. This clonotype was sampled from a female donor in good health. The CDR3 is CAWSEVVTGSGYTF. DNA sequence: TGTGCCTGGAGTGAAGTGGTTACAGGGTCCGGCTACACCTTC. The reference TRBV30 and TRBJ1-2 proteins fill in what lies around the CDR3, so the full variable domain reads SQTIHQWPATLVQPVGSPLSLECTVEGTSNPNLYWYRQAAGRGLQLLFYSVGIGQISSEVPQNLSASRPQDRQFILSSKKLLLSDSGFYLCAWSEVVTGSGYTFGSGTRLTVV.